This TCR beta chain was captured in a study of CD8+CD57+ T cells in acquired aplastic anemia. Study as a whole: DNA per sorted CD4+ or CD8+ sample ranged about 0.2 to 27.4 ug, averaging roughly 3.3 ug. Overall study results and limits: Patients and controls shared approximately 30 CD8+ CDR3 sequences.

Both TCR beta VDJ combination and CDR3 sequence profiling were carried out. Genomic DNA was the template for this profiling. One entry per CDR3 protein results from TCRdb running MiXCR on the reads. The sample includes approximately 150,000 distinct CDR3 sequences, more than 45% of them seen just once. On this clonotype itself: Its target is unknown. A much larger clone differs by one base, so this may be a read error.

The patients chosen for sequencing had shown expansion of CD8+CD57+ cells (detected by flow cytometry). Among the patients, all had severe acquired aplastic anemia. CDR3 length: 15 residues. Germline CDR1 is MNHEY and CDR2 is SVGAGI. The sequence was obtained from a human donor with aplastic anemia. Sequencing was performed on sorted CD4+, CD8+, or CD8+CD57+ T cells (not recorded which) from PBMCs. This sequence joins TRBV6-5 and TRBJ1-1; D might be TRBD1 (5 bases). The CDR3 loop is CACSYGTATNTEAFF. In nucleotides, the CDR3 is TGTGCCTGCAGTTACGGGACGGCAACCAACACTGAAGCTTTCTTT.